What follows are 20 T cell receptor beta chains derived from one specimen sequenced in a study of OX40 agonist ivuxolimab in advanced cancers. The data were produced by immunoSEQ multiplex PCR, yet TCRdb's version contains in-frame clones alone and is incomplete. The sample contains tens of thousands of clones, approximately 90% of which appear only once. This specimen was CD4+ or CD8+ T cells sorted from blood, taken in a trial of the OX40 agonist ivuxolimab. The receptor source for this set is an adult with an advanced solid tumor such as melanoma, head and neck, liver or kidney cancer.

The rearrangement links TRBV6-1 to TRBJ2-7, with D uncertain. Germline-derived CDR1 and CDR2 are MNHNS and SASEGT. Trimming shortened V by 1 base and J by 2 bases, and 15 bases separated the two germline ends. CDR3 length: 16 residues. The DNA of the CDR3 is TGTGCCAGCAGTGAAGGTAGCTCAGCCACCCCCTACGAGCAGTACTTC. It yields the protein CASSEGSSATPYEQYF.

This clone was seen just once. This chain links TRBV29-1 with TRBJ1-1; the match to TRBD1 covers 7 bases. There are 12 residues in the CDR3. V lost 5 bases and J lost 4; bases outside the gene matches: 4. The germline gives CDR1 SQVTM, CDR2 ANQGSEA. CDR3 loop: CSVKQGTTEAFF. The CDR3 DNA sequence: TGCAGCGTTAAACAGGGGACCACTGAAGCTTTCTTT.

The chain links TRBV20-1 to TRBJ2-5; D remains ambiguous. This CDR3 contains 11 residues. Germline V gives CDR1 DFQATT, CDR2 SNEGSKA (reference sequence). V dropped 3 bases and J dropped 4 bases, with 6 bases sitting between them. The CDR3 region is CSASNPETQYF. DNA of the CDR3: TGCAGTGCTAGTAACCCAGAGACCCAGTACTTC.

This clone appeared once. This chain uses TRBV28 with TRBJ2-2; 9 bases are a match to TRBD2. The germline CDR1 and CDR2 sequences are MDHEN and SYDVKM. The CDR3 has 13 residues. The J segment lost 5 bases and the V segment lost 6 bases, leaving 1 base of the junction unmatched. The DNA of the CDR3 is TGTGCCAGCAGGCTAGCGGGGACCGGGGAGCTGTTTTTT. As protein: CASRLAGTGELFF.

J is TRBJ2-5 and V is TRBV19; 11 nucleotides line up with TRBD2. The CDR3 consists of 16 residues. Trimming cost V 1 base and J 2 bases; bases outside gene matches: 3. Looked up from germline, CDR1 is LNHDA and CDR2 is SQIVND (reference sequence). The CDR3 loop reads CASSIGRTSGQETQYF. The CDR3 bases are TGTGCCAGTAGTATAGGGAGGACTAGCGGGCAAGAGACCCAGTACTTC.

This chain joins TRBV19 and TRBJ1-2; TRBD1 aligns across 8 bases. There are 13 residues in the CDR3. Germline CDR1 and CDR2: LNHDA and SQIVND (reference sequence). The V gene end was trimmed by 6 bases and the J gene end by 8 bases; junction bases not matched to a gene: 8. CDR3 nucleotide sequence: TGTGCCAGTAGCATGGGCGGGACAGGCGGCTACACCTTC. It translates to CASSMGGTGGYTF. Looking up the rest from reference TRBV19 and TRBJ1-2 gives the full variable domain: DGGITQSPKYLFRKEGQNVTLSCEQNLNHDAMYWYRQDPGQGLRLIYYSQIVNDFQKGDIAEGYSVSREKKESFPLTVTSAQKNPTAFYLCASSMGGTGGYTFGSGTRLTVV.

The V call is TRBV7-8, the J call TRBJ2-1; TRBD2 aligns across 7 bases. The CDR3 extends over 18 amino acids. V was pared by 0 bases and J by 0 bases, with 8 bases of the junction left unmatched. Germline V CDR1 and CDR2: SGHVS, FQNEAQ. The CDR3 sequence is CASSLASTSPGSYNEQFF. The DNA of the CDR3 is TGTGCCAGCAGCTTAGCGTCGACTAGCCCGGGCTCCTACAATGAGCAGTTCTTC.

The chain couples TRBV7-2 to TRBJ2-7, with no clear D. There are 14 residues in the CDR3. V was clipped by 2 bases and J by 0 bases, with 8 bases between them. CDR1 and CDR2 (germline): SGHTA, FQGNSA. The CDR3 bases are TGTGCCAGCAGCTTAACTTTGGGCTCCTACGAGCAGTACTTC. Amino acid sequence: CASSLTLGSYEQYF.

The chain couples TRBV6-5 to TRBJ1-4; D is possibly TRBD1 (6 bases). The germline V and J ends were trimmed by 5 bases and 0 bases, with 10 bases remaining between them. Germline CDR1 MNHEY, CDR2 SVGAGI. This CDR3 has 15 amino acids. The CDR3 loop is CASSRGGSTNEKLFF. The CDR3 nucleotides read TGTGCCAGCAGTAGGGGGGGCTCAACTAATGAAAAACTGTTTTTT.

This chain joins TRBV28 and TRBJ1-3, with a tentative D call TRBD1 (6 bases). This CDR3 region has 11 residues. The ends were cut back, 5 bases at V and 15 bases at J, with 14 bases in the middle. Germline-derived CDR1 and CDR2 are MDHEN and SYDVKM. The CDR3 region has the DNA TGTGCCAGCAGTCCCGGACAGCGGAGATATTTT. It specifies CASSPGQRRYF. The complete variable domain, with remaining parts taken from reference TRBV28 and TRBJ1-3, reads DVKVTQSSRYLVKRTGEKVFLECVQDMDHENMFWYRQDPGLGLRLIYFSYDVKMKEKGDIPEGYSVSREKKERFSLILESASTNQTSMYLCASSPGQRRYFGEGSWLTVV.

This chain uses TRBV18 with TRBJ1-2; possibly TRBD1 for D (5 bases). V lost 3 bases and J lost 7, with 21 bases in between. The CDR3 covers 16 residues. Per germline, CDR1 KGHSH and CDR2 LQKENI. In DNA, the CDR3 is TGTGCCAGCTCACCGGGAAGCCAAGACAGAGGATCTGGCTACACCTTC. It encodes CASSPGSQDRGSGYTF.

The chain joins TRBV18 to TRBJ2-1, with D perhaps TRBD1 (6 bases). Trimming pared 6 bases from V and 0 bases from J, leaving 15 bases between. Germline assignment: CDR1 KGHSH and CDR2 LQKENI. This CDR3 has 16 amino acids. DNA of the CDR3: TGTGCCAGCTCGCGTGGGGACAAGAGCTCCTACAATGAGCAGTTCTTC. Translation: CASSRGDKSSYNEQFF.

Remarks on this clone: A read error may produce the germline difference seen at one junction end. At the DNA level, this CDR3 is encoded by other sequences in the same sample as well. The chain carries TRBV5-1 and TRBJ2-7; the D is unclear. The CDR3 has 12 residues. Germline V gives CDR1 SGHRS, CDR2 YFSETQ. The chain's CDR3 is CASSLKANEQYF. The CDR3 coding sequence is TGCGCTAGCAGCTTGAAGGCAAACGAGCAGTACTTC.

This clone appeared a few times. The rearrangement joins TRBV10-3 to TRBJ1-1, with a possible D match to TRBD1 (5 bases). Trimming removed 1 base at V and 6 bases at J, with 15 bases between. Germline V gene data show CDR1 as ENHRY and CDR2 as SYGVKD. This CDR3 region has 15 residues. This chain's CDR3 is CAISEFGQGGAEAFF. The CDR3, as DNA: TGTGCCATCAGTGAGTTTGGTCAGGGAGGCGCTGAAGCTTTCTTT.

V and J are TRBV28 and TRBJ1-2; D ambiguous. This CDR3 is built from 15 residues. The germline gives CDR1 MDHEN, CDR2 SYDVKM. V gave up 1 base and J gave up 3 bases, with 12 bases separating them. The CDR3 nucleotides read TGTGCCAGCAGTTTATACGCCCAAACGGACTATGGCTACACCTTC. Translating it yields CASSLYAQTDYGYTF.

The rearrangement joins TRBV2 to TRBJ1-4; no clear D. With 4 bases removed from V and 7 bases from J, the gap between germline ends came to 16 bases. CDR1 and CDR2 from the germline V gene are SNHLY and FYNNEI. This CDR3 spans 15 amino acids. CDR3 sequence (DNA): TGTGCCAGCAGTGTTTTCCTCTTGAGAGCTGAAAAACTGTTTTTT. Its translation: CASSVFLLRAEKLFF.

The rearrangement joins TRBV6-4 to TRBJ1-6; D is unresolved. Germline assignment: CDR1 MRHNA and CDR2 SNTAGT. This CDR3 comprises 14 residues. V lost 0 bases, J lost 7 bases, and 7 bases lay in between. This chain's CDR3 is CASSDSGFNSPLHF. CDR3 in DNA: TGTGCCAGCAGTGACTCGGGGTTCAATTCACCCCTCCACTTT.

Here the CDR3 DNA reads TGTGCCAGCAGTGAATCGGGGGTTTTGAACACTGAAGCTTTCTTT. Its protein is CASSESGVLNTEAFF. This chain links TRBV2 with TRBJ1-1; D is possibly TRBD1 (5 bases). Germline lookup yields CDR1 SNHLY and CDR2 FYNNEI. Trimming removed 2 bases from V and 0 bases from J, with 10 bases in between. The CDR3 consists of 15 residues. Based on the CDR3 plus reference TRBV2 and TRBJ1-1, the full variable domain is EPEVTQTPSHQVTQMGQEVILRCVPISNHLYFYWYRQILGQKVEFLVSFYNNEISEKSEIFDDQFSVERPDGSNFTLKIRSTKLEDSAMYFCASSESGVLNTEAFFGQGTRLTVV.

This chain joins TRBV7-2 and TRBJ2-2; maybe TRBD1 (6 bases). Germline V gene lookup returns CDR1 SGHTA and CDR2 FQGNSA. V lost 4 bases to trimming and J lost 1 base, with 7 bases between them. This CDR3 is built from 14 residues. The CDR3 DNA sequence: TGTGCCAGCAGCTCACAGGGGAACACCGGGGAGCTGTTTTTT. It encodes CASSSQGNTGELFF.

The chain carries TRBV18 and TRBJ2-1, with 7 bases lining up with TRBD1. Germline CDR1 reads KGHSH; CDR2 reads LQKENI. The trim removed 3 bases at V and 3 bases at J, leaving 11 bases unmatched. The CDR3 totals 17 residues. The CDR3 loop is CASSPPVGDRLYNEQFF. In nucleotides, the CDR3 is TGTGCCAGCTCACCTCCCGTAGGGGACAGACTCTACAATGAGCAGTTCTTC.